The TCR beta chain under discussion was sequenced for a study of technical replicates of blood from a handful of donors. Germline V gives CDR1 SGHVS, CDR2 FQNEAQ. CDR3 length: 16 residues. Losses at the gene ends were 5 bases for V and 6 bases for J; bases not matched to a gene: 10. Repertoires were generated with immunoSEQ multiplex PCR, while TCRdb's copy carries only in-frame clones and drops some. The repertoire holds 50,000 to 60,000 clones, with 90% to 95% as singletons. The rearrangement joins TRBV7-8 to TRBJ2-4; TRBD2 agrees at 10 bases. This sequence was found in a human donor in good health. Some clones in this sample may be carry-over from other donors' samples. The sequenced sample was PBMCs. The CDR3 nucleotides are TGTGCCAGCAGCGGGCTAGCGGGGGCCATGGGAAACATTCAGTACTTC. Translation gives CASSGLAGAMGNIQYF.